The rows below give T cell receptor beta chains drawn from one sample of a study of resident and recirculating memory T cells in vitiligo. Using immunoSEQ multiplex PCR, the repertoire was profiled, and TCRdb retains in-frame clones only, with some absent. Of roughly 80,000 clones listed, under 95% are singletons. The sequencing sample was made of blood. The receptors stem from a male donor with vitiligo. Both conserved end residues are trimmed from each CDR3. The D gene is left open where the match is weak. Size is stated for part of the rows, as once, few or many counts, or as a class when the clone is expanded.

v_call	j_call	d_call	clone_size	cdr3_aa
TRBV19	TRBJ2-2	-	-	ASSPFSWEKRTGELF
TRBV7-8	TRBJ2-7	TRBD1	-	ASSLFGTGSEQY
TRBV19	TRBJ2-7	-	-	ASSMAHGYEQY
TRBV4-1	TRBJ2-7	TRBD1	-	ASSQSPRDRDFYEQY
TRBV10-3	TRBJ2-7	TRBD2	-	AISELAGYEQY
TRBV7-9	TRBJ2-1	TRBD2	-	ASSPLGAGGPSDEQF
TRBV5-6	TRBJ1-5	TRBD1	-	ASSLGTGLYQPQH
TRBV2	TRBJ2-5	TRBD2	-	ASRGTSGGQETQY
TRBV18	TRBJ1-2	TRBD1	-	ASSPPDRGLYGYT
TRBV9	TRBJ1-1	-	-	ASSVGGTEAF
TRBV4-2	TRBJ1-2	-	-	ASSQDGAGVYYGYT
TRBV20-1	TRBJ2-1	-	-	SVRPGSEQF
TRBV28	TRBJ1-4	TRBD1	-	ASRKGASEKLF
TRBV5-1	TRBJ2-3	-	-	ASSSLPARPWRRNFTDTQY
TRBV4-1	TRBJ2-4	TRBD2	-	ASSQDPGGSGRVGKNIQY
TRBV5-4	TRBJ1-4	-	-	ASSRATNEKLF
TRBV5-8	TRBJ1-5	-	once	ASSFRGHYKERNQPQH
TRBV9	TRBJ2-2	TRBD2	-	ASSVELAGAVGELF
TRBV7-9	TRBJ2-7	-	-	ASSSREARYEQY
TRBV2	TRBJ2-7	-	-	ASSDERPY
TRBV30	TRBJ1-1	-	-	AWSVDAERTEAF
TRBV5-1	TRBJ2-1	TRBD2	-	ASSPTRTSGNNEQF
TRBV6-5	TRBJ2-1	TRBD1	-	ASSYSNRGWNEQF
TRBV6-5	TRBJ1-5	TRBD1	-	ASSYSGTGGNQPQH
TRBV28	TRBJ2-1	TRBD2	-	ASSLETSGSYEQF
TRBV5-6	TRBJ2-3	-	-	ASSLSVLRSTDTQY
TRBV18	TRBJ2-1	TRBD2	-	ASSPWALAGEGNEQF
TRBV2	TRBJ2-6	-	-	ASRQLLSGANVLT
TRBV6-5	TRBJ1-2	-	-	ASTHSGGGYGYT
TRBV6-1	TRBJ2-3	TRBD2	-	ASSGLAGLGVTDTQY
TRBV7-9	TRBJ1-2	-	-	ASSRTSGGVIGGYT
TRBV10-3	TRBJ2-1	TRBD2	-	AISPTSGRAFEQF
TRBV28	TRBJ2-7	TRBD2	-	ASSSPPGLAGKSSYEQY
TRBV18	TRBJ1-1	-	-	ASSPRAQNTEAF
TRBV4-1	TRBJ1-1	-	once	ASSLQGGVYNTEAF
TRBV10-2	TRBJ1-1	-	once	ASRPTGGNTEAF
TRBV13	TRBJ2-7	TRBD2	-	ASSPERGGGHYEQY
TRBV18	TRBJ2-7	TRBD2	-	ASSERRERYYEQY
TRBV19	TRBJ2-1	TRBD1	-	ASSQGTAYNEQF
TRBV5-1	TRBJ2-5	TRBD2	-	ASSPGLAGEETQY
TRBV4-3	TRBJ2-1	-	-	ASSQDVAVYNEQF
TRBV9	TRBJ2-1	TRBD2	-	ASSALAGLSYNEQF
TRBV27	TRBJ2-7	TRBD2	-	ASSFGGSSYEQY
TRBV28	TRBJ1-1	-	-	ASTQGVNTEAF
TRBV5-1	TRBJ2-2	TRBD2	-	ASSWGGRTGELF
TRBV27	TRBJ2-7	-	-	ASSLRDSRQEQY
TRBV9	TRBJ2-5	TRBD1	-	ASSAGTARQETQY
TRBV28	TRBJ2-5	TRBD1	once	ASSSSGTGEETQY
TRBV6-1	TRBJ1-1	-	-	ASSEYVARTEAF
TRBV6-5	TRBJ2-7	TRBD1	-	ASSYSGQYYEQY
TRBV7-9	TRBJ2-1	TRBD1	-	ASSPYRGRRNEQF
TRBV13	TRBJ2-2	-	-	ASIRGLTGELF
TRBV28	TRBJ2-2	TRBD1	-	ASSPQGAGTGELF
TRBV4-2	TRBJ2-5	-	-	ASSQDLGGSGETQY
TRBV10-3	TRBJ2-1	-	once	AITGRATNEQF
TRBV29-1	TRBJ2-5	TRBD2	-	SVEPTGTSGSETQY
TRBV6-5	TRBJ1-4	TRBD1	-	ASRLDRVGEKLF
TRBV4-2	TRBJ2-7	-	-	ASSQDWPGISYEQY
TRBV7-2	TRBJ1-5	TRBD1	-	ASSRTGTGVYQPQH
TRBV29-1	TRBJ2-2	TRBD2	-	SVDGEGNTGELF